A single sample is the source of the 28 T cell receptor beta chains below, sequenced in a study of T cells after yellow fever vaccination (dated by TCRdb to the late 2010s). Library creation used 5' RACE. The data were produced on an Illumina HiSeq 2500. TCRdb reprocessed the public reads (quality trimming at Q25 with fastp, clone calling with MiXCR) and kept in-frame beta chains. A single entry per CDR3 protein holds the most common genes and DNA from its merged rows. This sample gives 150,000 to 200,000 distinct CDR3 sequences in total; about 7% of them show up just once. Roughly 2.5% of the sample lies in the top ten. This sample's treatment or condition label indicates: live attenuated yellow fever vaccine strain. This material consisted of CD4+ T cells sorted from PBMCs, taken 5 days after the first yellow fever vaccination. Source of these receptors: a man between 18 and 29 years old who received the YFV17D yellow fever vaccine.

Notes on this clonotype: A much larger clonotype is one base distant, so this may be a read error. CDR3 coding DNA: TGCGCCAGCAGCTTTCAGCCTGAGAACCACGAGCAGTACTTC. Translated, it gives CASSFQPENHEQYF. The chain is built from TRBV5-1 and TRBJ2-7, with D unresolved. The CDR3 is 14 amino acids. The germline V gene has CDR1 SGHRS and CDR2 YFSETQ. Trimming left V 2 bases short and J 5 bases short, with 14 bases between.

Only a few counts were recorded for this clonotype. CDR3 nucleotides: TGCGCCAGCAGTGTAATCGGGACAGGGGAGATGGGGGGCTACACCTTC. Its protein is CASSVIGTGEMGGYTF. The chain carries TRBV10-1 and TRBJ1-2, with 10 bases that match TRBD1. The germline CDR1 and CDR2 sequences are WNHNN and SYGVQD (reference sequence). V lost 4 bases and J lost 8; bases outside the gene matches: 13. This CDR3 is 16 amino acids long.

Ten or more counts support this clonotype. V usage is TRBV12-3 or TRBV12-4 and J usage is TRBJ2-7, with TRBD1 matching 9 bases. The length of the CDR3 is 16 residues. Trimming cost V 1 base and J 5 bases; bases outside gene matches: 9. The CDR3 loop reads CASSLDGTGGNDEQYV. CDR3 coding DNA: TGTGCCAGCAGTTTAGATGGTACAGGGGGCAACGACGAGCAGTACGTC.

The sample holds many counts of this clonotype. V and J are TRBV27 and TRBJ1-2; D ambiguous. Germline CDR1 reads MNHEY; CDR2 reads SMNVEV (reference sequence). The CDR3 spans 15 residues. Trimming left V 7 bases short and J 4 bases short, with 19 bases between. The CDR3 coding sequence is TGTGCCAGCACGAATTACACCGTACCGCGCTATGGCTACACCTTC. This sequence encodes CASTNYTVPRYGYTF.

In this sample, this clonotype turned up many times. This chain links TRBV6-1 with TRBJ1-1, with D perhaps TRBD1 (5 bases). Germline CDR1 and CDR2: MNHNS and SASEGT. The CDR3 length is 14 residues. V was shortened by 10 bases and J by 1 base, with 16 bases between the two germline ends. The CDR3 sequence: CATRWEGTNTEAFF. DNA of the CDR3: TGTGCCACCCGGTGGGAGGGGACGAACACTGAAGCTTTCTTT.

In its sample, this clonotype was seen many times. The gene calls are TRBV18 and TRBJ1-3; D not certain. This CDR3 region has 16 residues. Germline V gives CDR1 KGHSH, CDR2 LQKENI. V lost 3 bases, J lost 0 bases, and 12 bases lay in between. The CDR3 nucleotides are TGTGCCAGCTCACCGCGTTCGTGGAGCTCTGGAAACACCATATATTTT. Its translation: CASSPRSWSSGNTIYF.

At least ten counts were recorded for this clonotype. The rearrangement links TRBV5-1 to TRBJ2-1; 7 bases are shared with TRBD1. J was trimmed by 8 bases and V by 4 bases; bases with no gene match: 12. Germline-derived CDR1 and CDR2 are SGHRS and YFSETQ. CDR3 length: 15 amino acids. In DNA form, the CDR3 reads TGCGCCAGCAGCCCCGGTAGACAGGGTGTACATGAGCAGTTCTTC. Amino acid sequence: CASSPGRQGVHEQFF.

This clonotype was recorded a few times. The chain employs TRBV3-1 and TRBJ1-4, with D unresolved. The V gene lost 1 base and the J gene lost 7 bases, with 13 bases spanning the gap. The germline V gene encodes CDR1 LGHDT and CDR2 YNNKEL (reference sequence). The CDR3 has 15 amino acids. CDR3 DNA sequence: TGTGCCAGCAGCCAAGGTACAGTGGGCGGTGAAAAACTGTTTTTT. Amino acids: CASSQGTVGGEKLFF.

The chain links TRBV29-1 to TRBJ1-2; D unclear. Germline V gene data show CDR1 as SQVTM and CDR2 as ANQGSEA. This CDR3 has 11 amino acids. The ends were cut back, 3 bases at V and 5 bases at J, with 7 bases in the middle. CDR3 nucleotide sequence: TGCAGCGTTGATTTTTCGTATGGCTACACCTTC. Protein: CSVDFSYGYTF.

This sequence joins TRBV20-1 and TRBJ1-2; possibly TRBD1 for D (5 bases). This CDR3 contains 11 residues. With 6 bases removed from V and 4 bases from J, the gap between germline ends came to 9 bases. CDR1 DFQATT and CDR2 SNEGSKA come from the germline V gene (reference sequence). The CDR3 loop is CSASDTYGYTF. The CDR3 bases are TGCAGTGCATCGGACACCTATGGCTACACCTTC.

This clonotype was observed many times. The chain carries TRBV11-2 and TRBJ1-5; D gene unclear. The CDR3 sequence is 16 residues long. The germline CDR1 and CDR2 sequences are SGHAT and FQNNGV. V was shortened by 5 bases and J by 3 bases, with 17 bases between the two germline ends. CDR3 nucleotide sequence: TGTGCCAGCAGCCTTGATCGGGGAAGGAACAATCAGCCCCAGCATTTT. As protein: CASSLDRGRNNQPQHF.

The V and J genes are TRBV12-3 or TRBV12-4 and TRBJ1-1; D unresolved. The ends were cut back, 3 bases at V and 4 bases at J, with 6 bases in the middle. The CDR3 is 12 amino acids. The CDR3 sequence: CASSFPGTEAFF. Written as DNA, the CDR3 is TGTGCCAGCAGTTTTCCCGGCACTGAAGCTTTCTTT.

This clonotype has a count of ten or more. The junction shows a germline mismatch at one end, possibly a read error. The chain couples TRBV20-1 to TRBJ2-6; 9 bases fit TRBD1. The CDR3 covers 16 residues. The germline CDR1 and CDR2 sequences are DFQATT and SNEGSKA (reference sequence). The chain's CDR3 is CRGRTGGIPGANVLTF. The CDR3 nucleotides read TGTAGAGGGAGAACAGGGGGCATCCCTGGGGCCAACGTCCTGACTTTC.

This clonotype has a handful of counts. The chain employs TRBV7-1 and TRBJ2-3, with a possible D match to TRBD1 (6 bases). TRBV7-1 is labeled an ORF, and its function is uncertain. The CDR3 extends over 23 amino acids. Between the trimmed V and J ends, which lost 3 bases and 2 bases, there was a span of 36 bases. This CDR3 is CASSSQPPTGSGYSRLFTDTQYF. The CDR3 DNA is TGTGCCAGCAGCTCGCAACCACCCACAGGGAGCGGCTATTCCAGACTCTTCACAGATACGCAGTATTTT.

This clonotype was seen more than once but under ten times. The gene calls are TRBV4-2 and TRBJ1-2, with 8 bases aligning to TRBD1. The V gene end was trimmed by 0 bases and the J gene end by 4 bases; junction bases not matched to a gene: 7. CDR1 LGHNA and CDR2 YNFKEQ come from the germline V gene. The CDR3 totals 16 residues. CDR3 nucleotides: TGTGCCAGCAGCCAAGATCAGGGCAGGGGGCTCTATGGCTACACCTTC. Translation gives CASSQDQGRGLYGYTF.

This clonotype has more than one count but fewer than ten. The V and J genes are TRBV7-2 and TRBJ1-2; D is ambiguous. Deletions cut 2 bases from V and 5 bases from J, with 9 bases between. CDR3 size: 13 residues. Germline loops: CDR1 SGHTA, CDR2 FQGNSA. CDR3 residues: CASSLKPQYGYTF. CDR3 coding DNA: TGTGCCAGCAGCTTAAAGCCCCAATATGGCTACACCTTC.

At least ten counts were recorded for this clonotype. The chain uses TRBV14 and TRBJ2-1, with D perhaps TRBD1 (6 bases). The germline CDR1 and CDR2 sequences are SGHDN and FVKESK. The CDR3 is 14 residues long. The germline V and J ends were trimmed by 1 base and 5 bases, with 9 bases remaining between them. The CDR3: CASSQVDRHNEQFF. The DNA for the CDR3 is TGTGCCAGCAGCCAAGTTGACAGGCACAATGAGCAGTTCTTC.

This clonotype was detected many times. The rearrangement joins TRBV3-1 to TRBJ2-1, with no clear D. The CDR3 has 15 residues. Deletions cut 0 bases from V and 2 bases from J, with 8 bases between. Germline values: CDR1 LGHDT, CDR2 YNNKEL (reference sequence). CDR3: CASSQDAGPYNEQFF. CDR3 in DNA: TGTGCCAGCAGCCAAGATGCAGGCCCCTACAATGAGCAGTTCTTC.

This clonotype was seen many times. The chain couples TRBV4-2 to TRBJ1-2; D ambiguous. Germline loops: CDR1 LGHNA, CDR2 YNFKEQ. V lost 0 bases, J lost 5 bases, and 10 bases lay in between. The length of the CDR3 is 14 residues. The CDR3 loop is CASSQEQSDYGYTF. Written as DNA, the CDR3 is TGTGCCAGCAGCCAAGAACAGAGTGATTATGGCTACACCTTC.

This clonotype was detected many times. The V and J genes are TRBV7-9 and TRBJ2-6; 7 bases are shared with TRBD1. CDR1 is SEHNR, CDR2 FQNEAQ, per germline (reference sequence). V lost 2 bases and J lost 2; bases outside the gene matches: 12. CDR3 length: 19 amino acids. The chain's CDR3 is CASSLSPAGGIPGANVLTF. The CDR3 nucleotides are TGTGCCAGCAGCTTATCCCCGGCAGGGGGTATCCCTGGGGCCAACGTCCTGACTTTC.

This clonotype was detected many times. The chain joins TRBV19 to TRBJ2-2, with D perhaps being TRBD1 or TRBD2 (6 bases each). The CDR3 consists of 18 residues. Trimming stripped 6 bases from V and 0 bases from J, with 20 bases between. Per germline, CDR1 LNHDA and CDR2 SQIVND (reference sequence). CDR3 loop: CASRLAGDPSANTGELFF. In DNA form, the CDR3 reads TGTGCCAGTAGACTAGCAGGGGACCCCTCCGCGAACACCGGGGAGCTGTTTTTT. Variable domain in full (rest from reference TRBV19 and TRBJ2-2): DGGITQSPKYLFRKEGQNVTLSCEQNLNHDAMYWYRQDPGQGLRLIYYSQIVNDFQKGDIAEGYSVSREKKESFPLTVTSAQKNPTAFYLCASRLAGDPSANTGELFFGEGSRLTVL.

This clonotype was seen many times. This chain joins TRBV19 and TRBJ1-5; D possibly corresponds to TRBD1 (5 bases). This CDR3 has 13 residues. Germline CDR1 LNHDA, CDR2 SQIVND (reference sequence). Trimming cost V 6 bases and J 15 bases, with 21 bases left between them. In nucleotides, the CDR3 is TGTGCCAGTAGCCAGTCCCGAGATTCGGGGGGGCATTTT. Translating it yields CASSQSRDSGGHF.

This clonotype was seen ten or more times. Relative to the germline gene, one junction end is altered; a read error may explain this. The V call is TRBV5-1, the J call TRBJ2-1; D not resolved. This CDR3 has 11 residues. Germline assignment: CDR1 SGHRS and CDR2 YFSETQ. The CDR3 loop is CASSLYNEQFF. CDR3 DNA sequence: TGTGCCAGCAGCCTCTACAATGAGCAGTTCTTC.

This clonotype was counted at least ten times. The chain links TRBV4-1 to TRBJ2-1; 11 positions match TRBD2. Trimming cost V 3 bases and J 4 bases; bases outside gene matches: 11. Germline assignment: CDR1 MGHRA and CDR2 YSYEKL. This CDR3 comprises 18 residues. The DNA for the CDR3 is TGCGCCAGCAGCCATCGCCGGGTAGCGGGGGGGGCATACAATGAGCAGTTCTTC. Its translation: CASSHRRVAGGAYNEQFF.

The V gene is TRBV6-1, the J gene TRBJ1-6, with 10 bases lining up with TRBD1. This CDR3 has 15 residues. Germline V CDR1 and CDR2: MNHNS, SASEGT. Germline trimming cut 4 bases from V and 5 bases from J; bases unmatched to any gene: 2. CDR3 coding DNA: TGTGCCAGCAGTGGGACAGGGGGACATAATTCACCCCTCCACTTT. It encodes CASSGTGGHNSPLHF.

At least ten counts were recorded for this clonotype. This rearrangement joins TRBV3-1 to TRBJ2-3; D remains ambiguous. Deletions cut 5 bases from V and 4 bases from J, with 4 bases between. From germline, CDR1 is LGHDT and CDR2 YNNKEL (reference sequence). There are 11 residues in the CDR3. CDR3: CASSVADTQYF. The CDR3 nucleotides read TGTGCCAGCAGCGTCGCAGATACGCAGTATTTT.

This clonotype was counted ten times or more. This sequence joins TRBV5-6 and TRBJ2-5; D is ambiguous. The V gene lost 4 bases and the J gene lost 5 bases, with 12 bases spanning the gap. The CDR3 totals 13 residues. The germline gives CDR1 SGHDT, CDR2 YYEEEE. For the CDR3, the DNA is TGTGCCAGCAGCCCCGCCTTCGATGAGACCCAGTACTTC. Translating it yields CASSPAFDETQYF.

This clonotype was detected ten times or more. This chain uses TRBV7-3 with TRBJ2-2; D unclear. The V gene lost 2 bases and the J gene lost 6 bases, with 4 bases spanning the gap. CDR1 is SGHTA, CDR2 FQGTGA, per germline. This CDR3 has 12 residues. This chain's CDR3 is CASSLASGELFF. The CDR3 DNA follows: TGTGCCAGCAGCTTAGCCTCCGGGGAGCTGTTTTTT.